The 10 T cell receptor beta chains reported below all come from one sample, sequenced in a study of T cell responses to AZD1222 COVID-19 vaccine (dated by TCRdb to 2020 to 2022). Receptor libraries were prepared by the immunoSEQ multiplex PCR assay. The source is immuneACCESS, and TCRdb retained only in-frame sequences with V and J called. Part of the clones is not carried over; for the studies checked, unresolved V genes explain less than half of this, and the remainder is unexplained. The table for this sample lists more than 150,000 clones; 87% of them were counted only once. About 3% of the sample is held by the ten biggest clonotypes. Read against the paper, the sample's time point label means: baseline before first vaccination. The treatment or condition label here, explained by the study, means: meningococcal conjugate vaccine given as trial control. This material consisted of peripheral blood, taken on day 0 of MenACWY control vaccination. The receptors come from an adult in good health.

V is TRBV14 and J is TRBJ2-5; no clear D. Deletions cut 3 bases from V and 2 bases from J, with 4 bases between. The V gene's germline CDR1 is SGHDN and CDR2 FVKESK. CDR3 size: 12 residues. CDR3 protein: CASSHQQETQYF. CDR3 in DNA: TGTGCCAGCAGCCACCAACAAGAGACCCAGTACTTC.

A few counts support this clone. The chain joins TRBV27 to TRBJ2-7; the match to TRBD2 covers 8 bases. The CDR3 consists of 15 residues. Trimming took 5 bases from V and 3 from J; bases not matched to a gene: 9. The germline V gene has CDR1 MNHEY and CDR2 SMNVEV (reference sequence). The DNA for the CDR3 is TGTGCCAGCAGTCTTAGCGGGAACAGAAACTACGAGCAGTACTTC. Translating it yields CASSLSGNRNYEQYF.

The CDR3 bases are TGTGCCATCAGTGGGGGGCTTACGGACACTGAAGCTTTCTTT. The encoded protein is CAISGGLTDTEAFF. The V and J genes are TRBV10-3 and TRBJ1-1; tentative D call: TRBD1 (6 bases). The germline V and J ends were trimmed by 4 bases and 3 bases, with 12 bases remaining between them. CDR3 size: 14 residues. Germline V gives CDR1 ENHRY, CDR2 SYGVKD.

The chain is built from TRBV2 and TRBJ1-5; D perhaps matches TRBD1 (5 bases). CDR3 length: 14 amino acids. V dropped 1 base and J dropped 4 bases, with 8 bases sitting between them. Per the germline V gene, CDR1 is SNHLY and CDR2 is FYNNEI. The CDR3 nucleotides are TGTGCCAGCAGTGAAGGCAGGGTGAATCAGCCCCAGCATTTT. Protein product: CASSEGRVNQPQHF.

This rearrangement joins TRBV6-5 to TRBJ1-5; D may be TRBD1 (5 bases). Germline loops: CDR1 MNHEY, CDR2 SVGAGI. The CDR3 sequence is 14 residues long. Trimming took 2 bases from V and 3 from J, leaving 8 bases between them. The CDR3 bases are TGTGCCAGCAGTTACGGGGCTGACAATCAGCCCCAGCATTTT. Its translation is CASSYGADNQPQHF.

The J gene is TRBJ1-3, the V gene TRBV19; 8 bases are shared with TRBD1. CDR3 length equals 18 residues. V lost 6 bases, J lost 4 bases, and 17 bases stayed unmatched. Germline CDR1 LNHDA, CDR2 SQIVND (reference sequence). CDR3 loop: CASRTTGTGATQGNTIYF. The CDR3 nucleotides are TGTGCCAGTAGAACGACGGGGACAGGCGCTACTCAGGGAAACACCATATATTTT. The whole variable domain, remainder taken from reference TRBV19 and TRBJ1-3, is DGGITQSPKYLFRKEGQNVTLSCEQNLNHDAMYWYRQDPGQGLRLIYYSQIVNDFQKGDIAEGYSVSREKKESFPLTVTSAQKNPTAFYLCASRTTGTGATQGNTIYFGEGSWLTVV.

This clone was seen more than once but under ten times. V usage is TRBV29-1 and J usage is TRBJ2-1; D perhaps matches TRBD2 (6 bases). CDR3 length: 12 residues. V was trimmed by 8 bases and J by 7 bases, leaving 15 bases between them. The germline gives CDR1 SQVTM, CDR2 ANQGSEA. In DNA, the CDR3 is TGCAGCACCAGGGACTCCCGAAATGAGCAGTTCTTC. Its protein product is CSTRDSRNEQFF.

The J gene is TRBJ1-1, the V gene TRBV27; D is unclear. The V and J ends lost 5 bases and 4 bases respectively, with 11 bases between them. CDR3 length equals 13 residues. From germline, CDR1 is MNHEY and CDR2 SMNVEV (reference sequence). The CDR3 protein is CASSPGLRTEAFF. The CDR3 DNA reads TGTGCCAGCAGTCCCGGCCTCCGCACTGAAGCTTTCTTT.

V and J are TRBV25-1 and TRBJ1-4; no clear D gene. V lost 5 bases to trimming and J lost 10 bases, with 11 bases between them. From germline, CDR1 is MGHDK and CDR2 SYGVNS. The CDR3 covers 12 residues. The CDR3 nucleotides read TGTGCCAGCAGTATTCCACCGGGAAAACTGTTTTTT. Residues: CASSIPPGKLFF.

The chain couples TRBV7-9 to TRBJ2-7; a possible D gene is TRBD2 (5 bases). CDR3 length: 14 amino acids. Germline-derived CDR1 and CDR2 are SEHNR and FQNEAQ (reference sequence). Trimming pared 1 base from V and 1 base from J, leaving 8 bases between. The CDR3 DNA sequence: TGTGCCAGCAGCTTAGAGGACTGGTCCTACGAGCAGTACTTC. Residues: CASSLEDWSYEQYF.